The T cell receptor beta chain described here comes from a study of CD8+ T cells in alopecia areata. RNA was isolated and reverse transcribed to cDNA, the sequencing template. Produced via immunoSEQ multiplex PCR; TCRdb's table is partial and in-frame only. This table holds 90,000 to 130,000 clones, approximately 61% found once. In its sample, this clone was seen a few times. CD4+ and CD8+ T cells were sorted from PBMCs stained for CD3, CD4 and CD8. The sample was NKG2D-low CD8+ T cells sorted from blood. The receptor was derived from a human donor with alopecia areata.

In DNA form, the CDR3 reads TGCGCCAGCAGCTCTCGGATCTACACCGGGGAGCTGTTTTTT. As protein: CASSSRIYTGELFF. The rearrangement uses TRBV5-1 and TRBJ2-2; D is uncertain. Germline assignment: CDR1 SGHRS and CDR2 YFSETQ. V shed 3 bases and J shed 3 bases, with 9 bases lying between them. This CDR3 is 14 amino acids long.